The present TCR beta chain was sequenced within a study of neurological immune-mediated disorders. Points from the study as a whole: Expanded clones shared no identical CDR3 amino acid sequences across subjects, which suggested private TCR-beta repertoires in all groups.

This clonotype was recorded many times. Its specificity is not known. With 10-nucleotide random UMIs, 5'RACE was used to make the cDNA. TCRdb re-derived calls from the 5' RACE reads in MiXCR, one entry per CDR3 protein. Of tens of thousands of distinct CDR3 sequences detected, about 9.3% appear once; the ten largest clones hold about 1.8%. The CDR3 is made up of 15 amino acids. Looked up from germline, CDR1 is SGDLS and CDR2 is YYNGEE. V lost 6 bases and J 0 bases, leaving 15 bases between the germline ends. The rearrangement joins TRBV9 to TRBJ1-2; D remains unclear. The sample taken for sequencing was PBMCs. The sequence was collected from a man in his forties in good health. CDR3 in DNA: TGTGCCAGCAAATTGGTAGAGGCCGCTAACTATGGCTACACCTTC. It codes for CASKLVEAANYGYTF.